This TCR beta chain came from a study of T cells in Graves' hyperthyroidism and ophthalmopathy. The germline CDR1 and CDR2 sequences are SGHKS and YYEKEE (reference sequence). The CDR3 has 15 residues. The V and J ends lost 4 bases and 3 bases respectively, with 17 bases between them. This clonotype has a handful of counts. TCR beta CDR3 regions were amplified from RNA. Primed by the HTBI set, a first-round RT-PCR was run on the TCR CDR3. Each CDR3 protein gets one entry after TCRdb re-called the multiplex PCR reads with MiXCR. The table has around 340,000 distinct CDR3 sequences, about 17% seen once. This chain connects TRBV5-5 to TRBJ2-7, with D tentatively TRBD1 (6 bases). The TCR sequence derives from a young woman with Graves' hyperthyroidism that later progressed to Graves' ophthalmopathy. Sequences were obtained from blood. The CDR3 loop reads CASSLTGPTSYEQYF. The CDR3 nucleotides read TGTGCCAGCAGCCTGACAGGCCCGACCAGCTACGAGCAGTACTTC.